This TCR beta chain was recorded in a study of shared clonotypes between healthy human individuals. Sequencing used immunoSEQ multiplex PCR; TCRdb keeps in-frame clones, though not all of them. The repertoire holds hundreds of thousands of clones, with roughly 72% as singletons. This TCR was sampled from a woman aged 25 to 39 in good health. The specimen sequenced was memory CD4+ T cells sorted from blood. Documented subset: CD45RA-negative fraction.

CDR3 protein: CASSYSSEEAFF. In DNA, the CDR3 is TGTGCCAGCAGTTACTCGTCAGAGGAAGCTTTCTTT. The rearrangement uses TRBV6-6 and TRBJ1-1; no clear D. The CDR3 loop spans 12 amino acids. V was cut by 0 bases and J by 8 bases, with 7 bases left in between. In germline, CDR1 is MNHNY, CDR2 SVGAGI (reference sequence).